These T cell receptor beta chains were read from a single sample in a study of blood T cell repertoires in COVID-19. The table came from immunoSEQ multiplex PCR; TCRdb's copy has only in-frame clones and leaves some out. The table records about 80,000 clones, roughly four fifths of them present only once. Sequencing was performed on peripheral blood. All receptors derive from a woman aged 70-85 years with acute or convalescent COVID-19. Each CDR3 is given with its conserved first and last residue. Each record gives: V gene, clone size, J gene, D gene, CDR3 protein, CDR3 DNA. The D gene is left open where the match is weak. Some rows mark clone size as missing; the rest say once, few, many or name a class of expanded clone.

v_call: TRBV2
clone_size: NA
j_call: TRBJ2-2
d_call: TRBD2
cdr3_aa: CASSGMSAGVGSAGELFF
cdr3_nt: TGTGCCAGCAGTGGTATGTCGGCGGGAGTAGGGTCGGCCGGGGAGCTGTTTTTT

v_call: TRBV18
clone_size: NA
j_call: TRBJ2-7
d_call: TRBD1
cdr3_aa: CASSPPQGQGGEQYF
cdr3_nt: TGTGCCAGCTCACCACCTCAGGGACAGGGGGGCGAGCAGTACTTC

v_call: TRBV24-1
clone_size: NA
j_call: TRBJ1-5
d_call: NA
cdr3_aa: CATGATGDYSNQPQHF
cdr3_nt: TGTGCCACAGGGGCGACCGGGGACTATAGCAATCAGCCCCAGCATTTT

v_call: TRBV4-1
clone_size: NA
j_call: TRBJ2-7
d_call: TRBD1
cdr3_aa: CASSQGLERGQDF
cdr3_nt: TGCGCCAGCAGCCAAGGATTGGAGAGGGGGCAAGACTTC

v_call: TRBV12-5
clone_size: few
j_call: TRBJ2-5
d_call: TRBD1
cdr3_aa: CASNPQGDEETQYF
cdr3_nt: TGTGCTAGTAACCCCCAGGGGGACGAAGAGACCCAGTACTTC

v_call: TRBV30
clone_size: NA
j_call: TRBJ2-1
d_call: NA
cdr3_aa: CAWSGGNEQFF
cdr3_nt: TGTGCCTGGAGCGGTGGCAATGAGCAGTTCTTC

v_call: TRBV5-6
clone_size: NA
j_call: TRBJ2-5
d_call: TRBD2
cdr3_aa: CASSLGLAGMKETQYF
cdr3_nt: TGTGCCAGCAGCCTGGGACTAGCGGGAATGAAAGAGACCCAGTACTTC

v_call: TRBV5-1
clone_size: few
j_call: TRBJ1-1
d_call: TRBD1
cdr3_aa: CASSPGQGAVEAFF
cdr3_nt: TGCGCCAGCAGCCCGGGACAGGGGGCGGTTGAAGCTTTCTTT

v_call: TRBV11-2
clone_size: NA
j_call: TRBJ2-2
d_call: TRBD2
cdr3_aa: CASRSRLAGEINTGELFF
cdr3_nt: TGTGCCAGCAGATCCAGACTAGCGGGGGAGATTAACACCGGGGAGCTGTTTTTT

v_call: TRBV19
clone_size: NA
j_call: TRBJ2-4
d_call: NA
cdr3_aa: CATTGDLKNIQYF
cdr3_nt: TGTGCCACCACAGGGGACTTAAAAAACATTCAGTACTTC

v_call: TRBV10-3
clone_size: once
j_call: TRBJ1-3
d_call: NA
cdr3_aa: CAIASRDSGNTIYF
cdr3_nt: TGTGCCATCGCTTCACGGGACTCTGGAAACACCATATATTTT

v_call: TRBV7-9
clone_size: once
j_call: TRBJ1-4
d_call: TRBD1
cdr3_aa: CASSLSGQGTEKLFF
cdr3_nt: TGTGCCAGCAGCTTATCGGGACAGGGGACTGAAAAACTGTTTTTT

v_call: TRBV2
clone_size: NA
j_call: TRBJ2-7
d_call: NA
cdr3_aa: CASSDEGSLYEQYF
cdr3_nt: TGTGCCAGCAGTGACGAGGGAAGCCTCTACGAGCAGTACTTC

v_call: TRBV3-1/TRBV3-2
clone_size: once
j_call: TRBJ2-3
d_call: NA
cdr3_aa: CASSQVRGQSTDTQYF
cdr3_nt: TGTGCCAGCAGCCAAGTCAGGGGCCAGAGCACAGATACGCAGTATTTT

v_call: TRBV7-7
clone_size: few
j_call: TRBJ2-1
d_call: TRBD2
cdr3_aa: CASSLLGGRSNNEQFF
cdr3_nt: TGTGCCAGCAGCCTGCTCGGCGGGAGGTCCAACAATGAGCAGTTCTTC

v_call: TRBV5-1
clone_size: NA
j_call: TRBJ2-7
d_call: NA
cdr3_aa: CASTTENSYEQYF
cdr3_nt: TGCGCCAGCACGACAGAAAACTCCTACGAGCAGTACTTC

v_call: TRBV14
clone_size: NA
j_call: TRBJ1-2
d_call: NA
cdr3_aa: CASSPSGLIYTF
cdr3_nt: TGTGCCAGCAGCCCCAGTGGACTGATCTACACCTTC

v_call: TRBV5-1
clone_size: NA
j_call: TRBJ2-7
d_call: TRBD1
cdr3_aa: CASSLTDRGNYEQYF
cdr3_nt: TGCGCCAGCAGCTTGACCGACAGGGGGAACTACGAGCAGTACTTC

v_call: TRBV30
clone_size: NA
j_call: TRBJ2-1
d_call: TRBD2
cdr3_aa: CAWDRRAGVLDEQFF
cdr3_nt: TGTGCCTGGGACCGTCGCGCGGGAGTCCTCGATGAGCAGTTCTTC

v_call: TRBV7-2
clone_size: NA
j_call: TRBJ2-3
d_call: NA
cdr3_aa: CASSLARLKAQDTQYF
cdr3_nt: TGTGCCAGCAGCTTAGCGCGGCTAAAGGCGCAAGATACGCAGTATTTT

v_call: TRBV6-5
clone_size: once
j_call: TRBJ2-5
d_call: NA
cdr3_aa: CASSRFQNYRETQYF
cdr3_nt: TGTGCCAGCAGCCGATTCCAGAATTACAGGGAGACCCAGTACTTC

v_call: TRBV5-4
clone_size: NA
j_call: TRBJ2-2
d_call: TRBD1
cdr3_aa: CASSTPDRGSDTGELFF
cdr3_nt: TGTGCCAGCAGCACACCCGACAGGGGGTCGGACACCGGGGAGCTGTTTTTT

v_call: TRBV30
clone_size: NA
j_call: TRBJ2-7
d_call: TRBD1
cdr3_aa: CAWSVGLTGGYLNGEQYF
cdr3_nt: TGTGCCTGGAGTGTAGGACTGACAGGGGGTTATCTTAATGGCGAGCAGTACTTC

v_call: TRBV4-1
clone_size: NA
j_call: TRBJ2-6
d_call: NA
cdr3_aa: CASSQGHSGANVLTF
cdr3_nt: TGCGCCAGCAGCCAAGGACACTCTGGGGCCAACGTCCTGACTTTC

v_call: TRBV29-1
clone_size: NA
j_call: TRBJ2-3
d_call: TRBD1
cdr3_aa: CSVIQGAQTDTQYF
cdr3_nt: TGCAGCGTCATACAGGGGGCGCAAACAGATACGCAGTATTTT

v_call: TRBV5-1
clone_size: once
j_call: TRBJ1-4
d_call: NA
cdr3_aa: CASSLGGQTNEKLFF
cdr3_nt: TGCGCCAGCAGCTTGGGGGGGCAGACTAATGAAAAACTGTTTTTT

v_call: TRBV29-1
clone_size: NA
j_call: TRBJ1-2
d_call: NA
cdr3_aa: CSVDSYGYTF
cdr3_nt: TGCAGCGTGGACAGCTATGGCTACACCTTC

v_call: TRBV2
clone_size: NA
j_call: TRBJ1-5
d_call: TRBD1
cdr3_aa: CASRGQTNQPQHF
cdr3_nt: TGTGCCAGCAGGGGACAGACTAATCAGCCCCAGCATTTT

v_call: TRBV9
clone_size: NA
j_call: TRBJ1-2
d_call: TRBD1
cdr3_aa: CASSVGQGGYGYTF
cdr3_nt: TGTGCCAGCAGCGTCGGACAGGGCGGCTATGGCTACACCTTC

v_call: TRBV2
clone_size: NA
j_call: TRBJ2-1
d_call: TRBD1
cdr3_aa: CASSEGQTNANEQFF
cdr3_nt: TGTGCCAGCAGCGAGGGACAGACTAACGCCAATGAGCAGTTCTTC

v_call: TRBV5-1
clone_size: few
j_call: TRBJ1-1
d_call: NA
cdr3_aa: CASSLGTSGANTEAFF
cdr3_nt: TGCGCCAGCAGCTTAGGGACTTCGGGAGCGAACACTGAAGCTTTCTTT

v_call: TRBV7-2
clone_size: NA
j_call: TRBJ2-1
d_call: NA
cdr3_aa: CASSSHTREQFF
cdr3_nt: TGTGCCAGCAGCTCACACACACGAGAGCAGTTCTTC

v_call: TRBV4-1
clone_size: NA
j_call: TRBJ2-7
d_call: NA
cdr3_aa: CASSQVLLGDEQYF
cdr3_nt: TGCGCCAGCAGCCAAGTTCTACTCGGAGACGAGCAGTACTTC

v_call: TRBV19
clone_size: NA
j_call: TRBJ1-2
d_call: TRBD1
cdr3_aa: CASSTPGQVTF
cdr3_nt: TGTGCCAGTAGTACCCCGGGACAGGTTACCTTC

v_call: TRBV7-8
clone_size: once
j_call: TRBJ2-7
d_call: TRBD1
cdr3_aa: CASSLRDRVSYEQYF
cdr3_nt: TGTGCCAGCAGCCTCCGGGACAGGGTTTCATACGAGCAGTACTTC

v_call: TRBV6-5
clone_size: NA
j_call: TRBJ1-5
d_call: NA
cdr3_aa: CASRNQGTGQPQHF
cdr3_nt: TGTGCCAGCAGAAATCAGGGGACGGGTCAGCCCCAGCATTTT

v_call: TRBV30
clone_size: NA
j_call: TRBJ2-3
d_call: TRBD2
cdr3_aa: CAWSVSAASGRERDTQYF
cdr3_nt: TGTGCCTGGAGTGTAAGCGCGGCTAGCGGGAGGGAGAGAGATACGCAGTATTTT

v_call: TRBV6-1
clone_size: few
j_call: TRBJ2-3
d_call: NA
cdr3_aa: CASSESGSAVVDTQYF
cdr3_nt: TGTGCCAGCAGTGAAAGCGGTTCCGCCGTTGTGGATACGCAGTATTTT

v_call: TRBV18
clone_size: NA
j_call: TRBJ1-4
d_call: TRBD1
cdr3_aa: CASSRDRQGEKLFF
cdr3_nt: TGTGCCAGCTCACGAGATCGACAGGGAGAAAAACTGTTTTTT

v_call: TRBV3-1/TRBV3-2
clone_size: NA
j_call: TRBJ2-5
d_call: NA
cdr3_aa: CASSLALTGETQYF
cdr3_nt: TGTGCCAGCAGCCTGGCCCTCACGGGGGAGACCCAGTACTTC

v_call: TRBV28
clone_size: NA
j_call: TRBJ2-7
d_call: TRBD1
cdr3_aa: CASSRIGTGYEQYF
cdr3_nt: TGTGCCAGCAGCCGCATTGGGACAGGCTACGAGCAGTACTTC

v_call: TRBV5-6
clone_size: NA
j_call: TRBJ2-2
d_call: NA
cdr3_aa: CASTGTRNTGELFF
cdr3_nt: TGTGCCAGCACCGGGACAAGGAACACCGGGGAGCTGTTTTTT

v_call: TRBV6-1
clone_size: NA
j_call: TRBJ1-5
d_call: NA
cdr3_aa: CASSEARGFGQPQHF
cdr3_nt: TGTGCCAGCAGTGAAGCGCGGGGTTTTGGGCAGCCCCAGCATTTT

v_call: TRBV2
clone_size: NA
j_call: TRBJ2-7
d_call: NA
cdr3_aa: CASSELTGGVEQYF
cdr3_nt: TGTGCCAGCAGTGAACTGACCGGAGGGGTCGAGCAGTACTTC

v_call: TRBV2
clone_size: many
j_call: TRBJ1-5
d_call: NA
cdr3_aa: CASSEGQGRQPQHF
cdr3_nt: TGTGCCAGCAGTGAAGGGCAGGGAAGGCAGCCCCAGCATTTT

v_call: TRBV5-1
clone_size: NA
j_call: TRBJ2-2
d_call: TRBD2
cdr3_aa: CASSQGLAGVVAGELFF
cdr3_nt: TGCGCCAGCAGCCAAGGACTAGCGGGAGTGGTCGCCGGGGAGCTGTTTTTT